One sample yielded the 8 T cell receptor beta chains listed below, sequenced in a study of cytomegalovirus exposure and HLA in healthy donors. The PCR contained 60 Vbeta and 13 Jbeta primers. Assay: immunoSEQ multiplex PCR; the TCRdb copy retains only in-frame clones and omits some. The repertoire has around 63,000 clones, around 80% of them found once; the top ten carry over 9.5%. The sample consisted of PBMCs. The receptors were gathered from a man in his forties or fifties in good health and CMV-seronegative.

The chain links TRBV7-7 to TRBJ2-7; 8 positions match TRBD2. The CDR3 sequence is 13 residues long. From germline, CDR1 is SSHAT and CDR2 FNYEAQ (reference sequence). The trim removed 5 bases at V and 2 bases at J, leaving 2 bases unmatched. As DNA, the CDR3 is TGTGCCAGCAGCATGGGACTAGCCTACGAGCAGTACTTC. Translating gives CASSMGLAYEQYF.

The chain uses TRBV5-1 and TRBJ2-1; 12 nucleotides agree with TRBD1. Unmatched junction bases numbered 5, after V lost 0 bases and J lost 7 bases. This CDR3 is 16 amino acids long. Germline values: CDR1 SGHRS, CDR2 YFSETQ. CDR3: CASSLGGDRGQNEQFF. The CDR3 DNA is TGCGCCAGCAGCTTGGGTGGGGACAGGGGGCAGAATGAGCAGTTCTTC.

This chain connects TRBV5-1 to TRBJ1-1; 8 bases line up with TRBD1. CDR3 size: 15 residues. Germline trimming cut 7 bases from V and 3 bases from J; bases unmatched to any gene: 11. CDR1 and CDR2 from the germline V gene are SGHRS and YFSETQ. The CDR3 DNA sequence: TGCGCCAGCTCGGTGGGGACAGGAGTGGACACTGAAGCTTTCTTT. As protein: CASSVGTGVDTEAFF.

About this clone: A junction end diverges from the germline sequence, so it may reflect a read error. V usage is TRBV7-9 and J usage is TRBJ2-1, with TRBD2 matching over 8 bases. Germline lookup yields CDR1 SEHNR and CDR2 FQNEAQ (reference sequence). The CDR3 loop spans 13 amino acids. CDR3 loop: CSSSLLADNEQFF. The CDR3 DNA reads TGTTCCAGCAGCTTACTAGCGGACAATGAGCAGTTCTTC.

V usage is TRBV6-1 and J usage is TRBJ2-6, with TRBD1 identical over 8 bases. V shed 2 bases, J shed 4 bases, and the junction held 10 bases outside the gene matches. Per germline, CDR1 MNHNS and CDR2 SASEGT. The CDR3 is made up of 18 amino acids. CDR3 in amino acids: CASSELRTGSSGANVLTF. CDR3 bases: TGTGCCAGCAGTGAACTACGGACAGGGTCCTCCGGGGCCAACGTCCTGACTTTC.

The chain carries TRBV28 and TRBJ1-1, with D possibly TRBD1 on 6 matching bases. Germline assignment: CDR1 MDHEN and CDR2 SYDVKM. Trimming removed 7 bases from V and 3 bases from J, with 15 bases in between. CDR3 length equals 14 residues. As DNA, the CDR3 is TGTGCCAGCACTGTCGGGGGGGCGGACACTGAAGCTTTCTTT. Its translation: CASTVGGADTEAFF.

The chain is built from TRBV10-1 and TRBJ2-1, with 8 bases lining up with TRBD1. In germline, CDR1 is WNHNN, CDR2 SYGVQD (reference sequence). The ends lost 3 bases at V and 7 bases at J; junction bases unmatched: 14. This CDR3 has 17 amino acids. CDR3 sequence reads: CASSDPRGQAALNEQFF. The DNA of the CDR3 is TGCGCCAGCAGTGACCCCCGGGGACAGGCCGCTTTAAATGAGCAGTTCTTC.

The J gene is TRBJ2-1, the V gene TRBV5-1; 7 nucleotides match TRBD1. V gave up 0 bases and J gave up 3 bases; unmatched junction bases: 15. CDR3 length: 19 residues. Germline V gene data show CDR1 as SGHRS and CDR2 as YFSETQ. This chain's CDR3 is CASSLGIGFPGTDYNEQFF. CDR3 coding DNA: TGCGCCAGCAGCTTGGGCATCGGGTTTCCTGGGACAGACTACAATGAGCAGTTCTTC.